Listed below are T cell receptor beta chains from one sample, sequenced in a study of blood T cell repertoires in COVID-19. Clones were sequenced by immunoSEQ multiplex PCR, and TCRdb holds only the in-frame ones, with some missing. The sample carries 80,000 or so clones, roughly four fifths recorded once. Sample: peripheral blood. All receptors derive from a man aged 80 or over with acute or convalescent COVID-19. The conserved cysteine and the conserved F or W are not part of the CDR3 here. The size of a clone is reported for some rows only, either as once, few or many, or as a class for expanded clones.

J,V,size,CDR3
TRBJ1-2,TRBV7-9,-,ASSLAQGQGAGGYT
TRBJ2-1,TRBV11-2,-,ASSTTGYNEQF
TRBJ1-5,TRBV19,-,ASSPIGQGEGQPQH
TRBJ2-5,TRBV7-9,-,ASSLLLVQETQY
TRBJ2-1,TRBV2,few,ASSVGGSGGSYNEQF
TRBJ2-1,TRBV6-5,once,ASSYQGRTYNEQF
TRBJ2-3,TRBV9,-,ASSVDRGGPDTQY
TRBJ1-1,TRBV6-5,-,ASSSAGWAATEAF
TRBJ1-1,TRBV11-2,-,ASSLGQGRALEAF
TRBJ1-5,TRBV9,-,ASSVGQGSNQPQH
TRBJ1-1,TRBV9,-,ASSPRERTEAF
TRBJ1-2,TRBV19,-,ASSINGYGYT
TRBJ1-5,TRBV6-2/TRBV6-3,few,ASSYLAGGQPQH
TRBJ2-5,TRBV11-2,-,ASSKEYQETQY
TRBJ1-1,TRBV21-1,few,ASSKCGVDVLGEVNTEAF
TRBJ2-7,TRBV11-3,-,ASSPYDRPYEQY
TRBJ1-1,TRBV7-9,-,ASSHTGNTEAF
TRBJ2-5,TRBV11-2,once,ASSRSGTRGETQY
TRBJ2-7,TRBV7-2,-,ASSSRTGAYEQY
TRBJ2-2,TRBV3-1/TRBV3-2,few,ASSKGTSGRTGELF
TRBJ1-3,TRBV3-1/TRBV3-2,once,ASRTASGNTIY
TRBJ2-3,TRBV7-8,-,ASSPLGGAADTQY
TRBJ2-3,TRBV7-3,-,ASSLTRLAGRTDTQY
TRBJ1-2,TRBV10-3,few,AISEGGTLNYGYT
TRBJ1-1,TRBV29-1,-,SVEGAQGKRTEAF
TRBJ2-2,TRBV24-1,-,ATSDSTGQTNTGELF
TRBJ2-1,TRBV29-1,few,SVGGPSDEQF
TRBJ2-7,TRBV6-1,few,ASSERGQAAIYEQY
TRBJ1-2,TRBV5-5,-,ASSTPGTGVSGYT
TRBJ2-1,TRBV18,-,ASSQLAGGNNEQF
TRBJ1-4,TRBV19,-,ASSVGLSTNEKLF
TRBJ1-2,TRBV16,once,ASSQSGRGTGYGYT
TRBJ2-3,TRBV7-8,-,ASSLARTGGGSTDTQY
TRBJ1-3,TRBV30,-,AWSVTKRGNTIY
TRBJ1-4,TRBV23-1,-,ASSQAGQGKVSNEKLF
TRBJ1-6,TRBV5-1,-,ASSLYRSNSPLH
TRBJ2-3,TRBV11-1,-,ASSLGTSGGDTQY
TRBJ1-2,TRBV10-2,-,ASSEFFGHGYT
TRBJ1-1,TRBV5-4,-,ASSLGMRTEAF
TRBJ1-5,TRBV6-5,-,ASRDYNNQPQH
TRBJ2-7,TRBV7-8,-,ASSLSSGGYASYEQY
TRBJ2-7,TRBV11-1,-,ASSGQGPYEQY
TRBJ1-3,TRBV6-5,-,ASSRAYDSGNTIY
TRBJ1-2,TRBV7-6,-,ASSLGRRGRDNYGYT
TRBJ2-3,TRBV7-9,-,ASSLQADTQY
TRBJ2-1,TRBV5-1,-,ASSFQSGEQF
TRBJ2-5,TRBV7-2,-,ASSLTTGAGGETQY
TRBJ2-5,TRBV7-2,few,ATSQGPGSGQETQY
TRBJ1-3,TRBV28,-,ASSLLVGGPSGNTIY
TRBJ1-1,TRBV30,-,AWLKGRGKTEAF
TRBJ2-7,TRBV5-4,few,ASSRTQGVGYEQY